The 16 T cell receptor beta chains below all came from one sample that was sequenced in a study of blood T cell repertoires in COVID-19. Repertoires were generated with immunoSEQ multiplex PCR, while TCRdb's copy carries only in-frame clones and drops some. The sample shows more than 200,000 clones, around 90% of them seen only once. The sequenced sample was PBMCs or T cells enriched from blood (not recorded which). These TCRs come from a man under 40 in a cohort exposed to, infected with or recovered from COVID-19 (not recorded which).

The chain couples TRBV7-9 to TRBJ2-1; D is possibly TRBD2 (5 bases). The CDR3 extends over 16 amino acids. Trimming stripped 2 bases from V and 0 bases from J, with 11 bases between. Germline loops: CDR1 SEHNR, CDR2 FQNEAQ (reference sequence). This CDR3 is CASSLLGLLSYNEQFF. In DNA, the CDR3 is TGTGCCAGCAGCTTACTAGGACTGCTCTCCTACAATGAGCAGTTCTTC.

The CDR3 DNA is TGTGCCAGCAGTTTGTTGTCCGGGAGTAACACTGAAGCTTTCTTT. Its protein product is CASSLLSGSNTEAFF. J is TRBJ1-1 and V is TRBV28; D unclear. From germline, CDR1 is MDHEN and CDR2 SYDVKM. The CDR3 consists of 15 residues. Trimming cost V 3 bases and J 2 bases, with 13 bases left between them.

The rearrangement links TRBV27 to TRBJ2-7; the match to TRBD2 covers 10 bases. V lost 7 bases to trimming and J lost 7 bases; unmatched junction nucleotides: 16. CDR1 and CDR2 from the germline V gene are MNHEY and SMNVEV (reference sequence). The CDR3 covers 16 residues. The CDR3 protein is CASTRMRAGGESEQYF. The CDR3 DNA reads TGTGCCAGCACGAGAATGAGAGCGGGAGGGGAGTCGGAGCAGTACTTC.

The rearrangement links TRBV28 to TRBJ1-5, with D possibly matching TRBD1 (5 bases). V dropped 2 bases and J dropped 4 bases, with 9 bases sitting between them. Per the germline V gene, CDR1 is MDHEN and CDR2 is SYDVKM. This CDR3 is built from 14 residues. The CDR3 DNA reads TGTGCCAGCAGTTTAATCAGGGATAATCAGCCCCAGCATTTT. Translation gives CASSLIRDNQPQHF.

This clone was detected only a few times. The chain recombines TRBV28 with TRBJ2-5; D may be TRBD2 (6 bases). The germline gives CDR1 MDHEN, CDR2 SYDVKM. The CDR3 has 14 amino acids. V gave up 5 bases and J gave up 5 bases, with 15 bases separating them. Written as DNA, the CDR3 is TGTGCCAGCAGTCGCCGGGACGGAGGGGAGACCCAGTACTTC. Translating gives CASSRRDGGETQYF.

This clone was observed a single time. V is TRBV3-1 (or the pseudogene TRBV3-2) and J is TRBJ2-1, with D possibly matching TRBD2 (5 bases). This CDR3 is built from 14 residues. V gave up 4 bases and J gave up 1 base, with 8 bases separating them. The germline V gene encodes CDR1 LGHDT and CDR2 YNNKEL (reference sequence). CDR3 region: CASSLGLSYNEQFF. The CDR3 DNA sequence: TGTGCCAGCAGCCTAGGACTGTCCTACAATGAGCAGTTCTTC.

The V call is TRBV6-2 or TRBV6-3, the J call TRBJ1-5; 7 bases agree with TRBD1. The length of the CDR3 is 16 residues. V gave up 2 bases and J gave up 6 bases; unmatched junction bases: 10. Germline V gene data show CDR1 as MNHEY and CDR2 as SVGEGT. DNA of the CDR3: TGTGCCAGCAGTTACCTAGACAGGGTAGTGATTCAGCCCCAGCATTTT. It specifies CASSYLDRVVIQPQHF.

V and J are TRBV2 and TRBJ2-6; weak D call: TRBD2 (5 bases). V was pared by 4 bases and J by 0 bases, with 10 bases between. CDR1 and CDR2 from the germline V gene are SNHLY and FYNNEI. This CDR3 is built from 16 residues. The CDR3 spells CASSAEVASGANVLTF. Here the CDR3 DNA reads TGTGCCAGCAGTGCGGAGGTTGCCTCTGGGGCCAACGTCCTGACTTTC.

The chain combines TRBV5-4 with TRBJ1-2; the D gene is possibly TRBD1 (5 bases). The length of the CDR3 is 13 residues. Germline assignment: CDR1 SGHNT and CDR2 YYREEE (reference sequence). Trimming pared 0 bases from V and 5 bases from J, leaving 8 bases between. The CDR3 loop reads CASSLAGGYGYTF. The CDR3 DNA is TGTGCCAGCAGCTTGGCCGGGGGGTATGGCTACACCTTC.

This chain links TRBV24-1 with TRBJ2-2, with 8 bases lining up with TRBD2. Germline V gene data show CDR1 as KGHDR and CDR2 as SFDVKD. This CDR3 has 16 amino acids. Trimming removed 4 bases from V and 4 bases from J; junction bases left unmatched: 7. CDR3 sequence (DNA): TGTGCCACCAGTGACACTAGCGGAGGGGGCACCGGGGAGCTGTTTTTT. It translates to CATSDTSGGGTGELFF.

This clone was seen just once. V usage is TRBV11-1 and J usage is TRBJ2-1; D unresolved. The length of the CDR3 is 13 residues. Germline CDR1 and CDR2: SGHAT and FQDESV (reference sequence). Trimming removed 3 bases from V and 6 bases from J, with 9 bases in between. Here the CDR3 reads CASSFGGVNEQFF. The CDR3, as DNA: TGTGCCAGCAGCTTTGGCGGCGTCAATGAGCAGTTCTTC.

This chain joins TRBV7-2 and TRBJ2-7; perhaps TRBD1 as D (5 bases). The CDR3 is 12 residues long. Germline V gene lookup returns CDR1 SGHTA and CDR2 FQGNSA. The germline V and J ends were trimmed by 3 bases and 8 bases, with 11 bases remaining between them. This CDR3 reads CASSFSGQKQYF. The CDR3 nucleotides read TGTGCCAGCAGCTTTTCCGGACAAAAGCAGTACTTC.

The CDR3 spells CASSDLWTSGSRNEQFF. As DNA, the CDR3 is TGTGCCAGCAGTGACCTCTGGACTAGCGGGAGTAGGAATGAGCAGTTCTTC. This rearrangement joins TRBV2 to TRBJ2-1, with 13 bases fitting TRBD2. With 3 bases clipped from V and 7 bases from J, the junction kept 9 bases outside the gene matches. CDR3 size: 17 residues. CDR1 and CDR2 from the germline V gene are SNHLY and FYNNEI.

The chain links TRBV10-3 to TRBJ2-1, with D possibly being TRBD2 (6 bases). This CDR3 contains 16 residues. Trimming removed 4 bases from V and 8 bases from J, with 21 bases in between. The germline gives CDR1 ENHRY, CDR2 SYGVKD. The CDR3 protein is CAISGPGLTGVYEQFF. CDR3 coding DNA: TGTGCCATCAGTGGGCCAGGGTTGACGGGAGTCTATGAGCAGTTCTTC.

This rearrangement joins TRBV19 to TRBJ2-7; 8 nucleotides align to TRBD1. V dropped 6 bases and J dropped 2; count of bases not matched to a gene: 9. Germline V gene data show CDR1 as LNHDA and CDR2 as SQIVND (reference sequence). CDR3 length: 15 amino acids. Here the CDR3 reads CASRMTGVSAYEQYF. The DNA for the CDR3 is TGTGCCAGTAGGATGACAGGGGTTAGCGCCTACGAGCAGTACTTC.

The chain carries TRBV10-3 and TRBJ1-5; unclear D gene. CDR3 size: 14 residues. Trimming removed 0 bases from V and 4 bases from J, with 7 bases in between. The germline V gene has CDR1 ENHRY and CDR2 SYGVKD. The CDR3 region is CAISESSRNQPQHF. The CDR3 coding sequence is TGTGCCATCAGTGAGTCATCCAGGAATCAGCCCCAGCATTTT.